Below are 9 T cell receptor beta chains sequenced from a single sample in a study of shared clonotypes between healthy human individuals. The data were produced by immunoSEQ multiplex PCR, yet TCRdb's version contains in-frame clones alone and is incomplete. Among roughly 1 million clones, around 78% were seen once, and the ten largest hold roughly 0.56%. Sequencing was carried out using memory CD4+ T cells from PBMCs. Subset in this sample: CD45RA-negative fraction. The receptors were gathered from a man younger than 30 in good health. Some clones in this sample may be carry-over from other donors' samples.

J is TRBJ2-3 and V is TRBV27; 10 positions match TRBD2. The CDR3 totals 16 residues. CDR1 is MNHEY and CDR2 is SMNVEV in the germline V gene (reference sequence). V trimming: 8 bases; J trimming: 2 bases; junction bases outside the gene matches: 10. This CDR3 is CASCSASGSNTDTQYF. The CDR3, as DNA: TGTGCCAGCTGTTCGGCTAGCGGGAGTAACACAGATACGCAGTATTTT.

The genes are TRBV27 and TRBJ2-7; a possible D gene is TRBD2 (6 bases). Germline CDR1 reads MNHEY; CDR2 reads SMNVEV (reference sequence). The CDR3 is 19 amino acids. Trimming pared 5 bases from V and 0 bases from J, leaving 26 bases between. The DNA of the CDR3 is TGTGCCAGCAGTCCCTTGACGGGCATTTCGGGGGTAAGCTCCTACGAGCAGTACTTC. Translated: CASSPLTGISGVSSYEQYF.

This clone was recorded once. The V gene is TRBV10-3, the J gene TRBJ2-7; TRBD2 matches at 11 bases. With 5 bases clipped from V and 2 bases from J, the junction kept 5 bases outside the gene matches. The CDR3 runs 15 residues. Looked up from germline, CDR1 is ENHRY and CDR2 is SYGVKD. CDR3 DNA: TGTGCCATCAGTAGCACTAGCGGGAGCCCCTACGAGCAGTACTTC. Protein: CAISSTSGSPYEQYF.

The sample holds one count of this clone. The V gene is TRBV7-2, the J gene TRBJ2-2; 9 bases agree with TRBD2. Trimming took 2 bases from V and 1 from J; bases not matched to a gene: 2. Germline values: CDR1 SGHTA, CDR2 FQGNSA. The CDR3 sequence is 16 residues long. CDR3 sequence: CASSLQLAGNTGELFF. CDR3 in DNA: TGTGCCAGCAGCTTACAACTAGCGGGGAACACCGGGGAGCTGTTTTTT.

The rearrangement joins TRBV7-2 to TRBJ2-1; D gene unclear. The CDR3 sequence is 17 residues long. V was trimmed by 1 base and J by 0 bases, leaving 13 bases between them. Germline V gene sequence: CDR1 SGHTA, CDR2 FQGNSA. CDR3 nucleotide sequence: TGTGCCAGCAGCTTAGACGGCGGACCGAGCTCCTACAATGAGCAGTTCTTC. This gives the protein CASSLDGGPSSYNEQFF.

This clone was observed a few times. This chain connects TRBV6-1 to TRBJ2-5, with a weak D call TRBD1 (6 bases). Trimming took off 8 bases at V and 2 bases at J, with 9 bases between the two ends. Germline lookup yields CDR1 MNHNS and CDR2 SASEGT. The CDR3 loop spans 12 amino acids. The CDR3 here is CASGTFQETQYF. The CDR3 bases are TGTGCCAGCGGGACATTTCAAGAGACCCAGTACTTC.

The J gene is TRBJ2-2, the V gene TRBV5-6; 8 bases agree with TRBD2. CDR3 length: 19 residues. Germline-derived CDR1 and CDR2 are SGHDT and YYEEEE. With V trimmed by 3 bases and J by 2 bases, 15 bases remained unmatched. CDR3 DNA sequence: TGTGCCAGCAGCTCTCCAACCCTAGGGCGGGAGGCAAACACCGGGGAGCTGTTTTTT. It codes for CASSSPTLGREANTGELFF.

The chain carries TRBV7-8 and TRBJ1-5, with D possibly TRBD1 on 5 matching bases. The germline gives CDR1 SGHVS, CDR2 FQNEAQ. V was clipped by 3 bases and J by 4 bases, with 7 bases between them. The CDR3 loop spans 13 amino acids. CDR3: CASSFAGNQPQHF. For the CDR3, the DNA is TGTGCCAGCAGCTTCGCAGGGAATCAGCCCCAGCATTTT.

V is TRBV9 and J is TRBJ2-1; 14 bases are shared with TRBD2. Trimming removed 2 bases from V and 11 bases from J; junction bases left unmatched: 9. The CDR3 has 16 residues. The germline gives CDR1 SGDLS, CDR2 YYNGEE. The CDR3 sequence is CASSVGTSGGADQQFF. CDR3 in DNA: TGTGCCAGCAGCGTGGGGACTAGCGGGGGAGCCGATCAGCAGTTCTTC.